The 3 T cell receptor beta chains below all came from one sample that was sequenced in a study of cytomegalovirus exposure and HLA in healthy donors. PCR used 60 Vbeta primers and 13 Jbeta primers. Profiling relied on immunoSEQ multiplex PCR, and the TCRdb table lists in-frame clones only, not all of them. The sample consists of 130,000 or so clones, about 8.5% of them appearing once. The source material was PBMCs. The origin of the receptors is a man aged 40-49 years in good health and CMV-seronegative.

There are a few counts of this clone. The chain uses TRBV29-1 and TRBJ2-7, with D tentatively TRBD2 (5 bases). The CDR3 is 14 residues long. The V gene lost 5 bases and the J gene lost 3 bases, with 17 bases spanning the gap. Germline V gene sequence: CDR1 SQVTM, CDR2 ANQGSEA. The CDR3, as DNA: TGCAGCGTTTCCGACACTAGTAAGAGCTACGAGCAGTACTTC. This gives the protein CSVSDTSKSYEQYF.

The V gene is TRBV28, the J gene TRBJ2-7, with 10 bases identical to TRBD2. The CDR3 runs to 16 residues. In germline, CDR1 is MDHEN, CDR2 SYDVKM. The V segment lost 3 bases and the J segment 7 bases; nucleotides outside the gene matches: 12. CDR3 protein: CASSLWGSGGTREQYF. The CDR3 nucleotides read TGTGCCAGCAGTTTGTGGGGTAGCGGGGGGACGAGGGAGCAGTACTTC.

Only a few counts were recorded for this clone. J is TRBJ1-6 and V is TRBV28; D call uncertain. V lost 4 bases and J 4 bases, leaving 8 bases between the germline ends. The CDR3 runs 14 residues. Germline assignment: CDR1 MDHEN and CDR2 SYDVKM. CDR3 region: CASSWAFYNSPLHF. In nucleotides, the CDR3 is TGTGCCAGCAGTTGGGCCTTTTATAATTCACCCCTCCACTTT.